The rows below give T cell receptor beta chains drawn from one sample of a study of control samples from healthy donors and cancer patients. Here immunoSEQ multiplex PCR was the method, and the copy in TCRdb shows in-frame clones only, minus some. The table records about 59,000 clones, 92% of them present only once. Specimen: PBMCs. These receptors were taken from a man in his forties with colorectal cancer. Each CDR3 is given with its conserved first and last residue. Fields, in order: J gene, V gene, D gene, clone size, CDR3 DNA, CDR3 protein. A D gene is named only where the DNA matches it firmly. Not all rows give a size; the values are once, few, many and, for expanded clones, a class.

J gene: TRBJ2-2; V gene: TRBV9; D gene: .; clone size: .; CDR3 DNA: TGTGCCAGCAGTGGAACCGGGTCTCAATTAACCGGGGAGCTGTTTTTT; CDR3 protein: CASSGTGSQLTGELFF
J gene: TRBJ2-1; V gene: TRBV18; D gene: TRBD1; clone size: once; CDR3 DNA: TGTGCCAGCTCACCATATGGGACAGTGAACAATGAGCAGTTCTTC; CDR3 protein: CASSPYGTVNNEQFF
J gene: TRBJ2-5; V gene: TRBV6-5; D gene: .; clone size: .; CDR3 DNA: TGTGCCAGCGAAGGGGAAACCTGGGCCCAGTACTTC; CDR3 protein: CASEGETWAQYF
J gene: TRBJ2-5; V gene: TRBV7-3; D gene: .; clone size: .; CDR3 DNA: TGTGCCAGCAGCTTAATAGGTCCGGGGTACCAAGAGACCCAGTACTTC; CDR3 protein: CASSLIGPGYQETQYF
J gene: TRBJ1-3; V gene: TRBV7-9; D gene: .; clone size: .; CDR3 DNA: TGTGCCAGCAGCTCACCGATAGGGGGAACTGGAAACACCATATATTTT; CDR3 protein: CASSSPIGGTGNTIYF
J gene: TRBJ2-3; V gene: TRBV7-2; D gene: TRBD2; clone size: .; CDR3 DNA: TGTGCCAGCAACTTAGCGGGGATAGGCACAGATACGCAGTATTTT; CDR3 protein: CASNLAGIGTDTQYF
J gene: TRBJ2-1; V gene: TRBV12-1; D gene: .; clone size: once; CDR3 DNA: TGTGCCAGCATCGGTCCTTGTTATGAGCAGTTCTTC; CDR3 protein: CASIGPCYEQFF
J gene: TRBJ1-1; V gene: TRBV7-9; D gene: .; clone size: .; CDR3 DNA: TGTGCCAGCAGCTTAGTAGGGGAAACTGAAGCTTTCTTT; CDR3 protein: CASSLVGETEAFF
J gene: TRBJ2-3; V gene: TRBV21-1; D gene: .; clone size: once; CDR3 DNA: TGTGCCAGCAGGCCGGGACAGGGATTCGTTGGAGGGGGTCCGGATACGCAGTATTTT; CDR3 protein: CASRPGQGFVGGGPDTQYF
J gene: TRBJ2-4; V gene: TRBV14; D gene: .; clone size: .; CDR3 DNA: TGTGCCAGCAGCCCAGGTGGGGGGCCCAAAAACATTCAGTACTTC; CDR3 protein: CASSPGGGPKNIQYF
J gene: TRBJ2-7; V gene: TRBV7-9; D gene: .; clone size: .; CDR3 DNA: TGTGCCAGCGCGTTTGGGGGCTACGAGCAGTACTTC; CDR3 protein: CASAFGGYEQYF
J gene: TRBJ2-6; V gene: TRBV18; D gene: .; clone size: .; CDR3 DNA: TGTGCCAGCTCACCACCGCCGAGGGCGTCTGGGGCCAACGTCCTGACTTTC; CDR3 protein: CASSPPPRASGANVLTF
J gene: TRBJ2-7; V gene: TRBV9; D gene: TRBD2; clone size: .; CDR3 DNA: TGTGCCAGCAGCGTACTAGGGACTACCTACGAGCAGTACTTC; CDR3 protein: CASSVLGTTYEQYF
J gene: TRBJ2-7; V gene: TRBV5-6; D gene: .; clone size: .; CDR3 DNA: TGTGCCAGCAGCTTGTACGGGCCTGGGGCCTACGAGCAGTACTTC; CDR3 protein: CASSLYGPGAYEQYF
J gene: TRBJ1-1; V gene: TRBV5-1; D gene: .; clone size: .; CDR3 DNA: TGCGCCAGCAGGCCCACAGGGACGCCGAACACTGAAGCTTTCTTT; CDR3 protein: CASRPTGTPNTEAFF
J gene: TRBJ2-5; V gene: TRBV11-3; D gene: .; clone size: .; CDR3 DNA: TGTGCCAGCAGCTTATCTGGGGCTAGAGAGACCCAGTACTTC; CDR3 protein: CASSLSGARETQYF
J gene: TRBJ2-2; V gene: TRBV11-2; D gene: .; clone size: .; CDR3 DNA: TGTGCCAGCAGCCGTCACACCGGGGAGCTGTTTTTT; CDR3 protein: CASSRHTGELFF
J gene: TRBJ1-6; V gene: TRBV9; D gene: .; clone size: .; CDR3 DNA: TGTGCCAGCAGCGTAGGGCGTGGAGGGGGAGGATCACCCCTCCACTTT; CDR3 protein: CASSVGRGGGGSPLHF
J gene: TRBJ2-1; V gene: TRBV27; D gene: .; clone size: .; CDR3 DNA: TGTGCCAGCAGAGGCGACACGGCCTACAATGAGCAGTTCTTC; CDR3 protein: CASRGDTAYNEQFF
J gene: TRBJ2-3; V gene: TRBV12-3/TRBV12-4; D gene: .; clone size: .; CDR3 DNA: TGTGCCAGCAGCCTTTATGCCGATACGCAGTATTTT; CDR3 protein: CASSLYADTQYF
J gene: TRBJ1-2; V gene: TRBV3-1/TRBV3-2; D gene: TRBD1; clone size: few; CDR3 DNA: TGTGCCAGCAGCCTTATGGGACAGGGGAACGGCTACACCTTC; CDR3 protein: CASSLMGQGNGYTF
J gene: TRBJ2-1; V gene: TRBV11-3; D gene: .; clone size: .; CDR3 DNA: TGTGCCAGCAGCTTAGATGGCGGGTTCAATGAGCAGTTCTTC; CDR3 protein: CASSLDGGFNEQFF